A single sample is the source of the 25 T cell receptor beta chains below, sequenced in a study of radiation and T cells in renal cell carcinoma. Sequencing used immunoSEQ multiplex PCR; TCRdb keeps in-frame clones, though not all of them. The data hold 100,000 to 150,000 clones, with 80% to 85% observed a single time. Time point: baseline pretreatment blood. Noted treatment: 15 Gy SBRT to primary tumor, nephrectomy 4 weeks later. The specimen was blood, collected from a patient whose treatment included radiotherapy and nephrectomy. The receptors shown here come from an older woman with renal cell carcinoma.

The chain combines TRBV30 with TRBJ1-5, with 8 bases fitting TRBD1. Germline values: CDR1 GTSNPN, CDR2 SVGIG (reference sequence). The CDR3 loop spans 18 amino acids. The trim removed 2 bases at V and 2 bases at J, leaving 14 bases unmatched. Written as DNA, the CDR3 is TGTGCCTGGAGTCCTCCCAGGGGGCGACATTCTGGCAATCAGCCCCAGCATTTT. Translating gives CAWSPPRGRHSGNQPQHF.

CDR3 bases: TGTGCCAGCAGCGTTCACCAGAGGGCTAGCGGGAACACCGGGGAGCTGTTTTTT. It encodes CASSVHQRASGNTGELFF. The chain carries TRBV9 and TRBJ2-2, with 7 nucleotides matching TRBD2. The CDR3 runs to 18 residues. V was clipped by 2 bases and J by 1 base; unmatched bases: 11. Germline CDR1 and CDR2: SGDLS and YYNGEE.

The V and J genes are TRBV19 and TRBJ2-5; 12 nucleotides match TRBD2. The J call is doubtful: the DNA matches TRBJ2-7 better. The CDR3 extends over 15 amino acids. Germline lookup yields CDR1 LNHDA and CDR2 SQIVND (reference sequence). CDR3 nucleotide sequence: TGTGCCAGTAGTATCGCTAGCGGGAGGGCCCACGAGCAGTACTTC. Its translation is CASSIASGRAHEQYF.

The chain couples TRBV6-5 to TRBJ1-6, with TRBD1 matching over 8 bases. The CDR3 consists of 15 residues. Germline V gene data show CDR1 as MNHEY and CDR2 as SVGAGI. Unmatched junction bases numbered 5, after V lost 0 bases and J lost 10 bases. The CDR3 loop is CASSYSTGASSPLHF. The CDR3 DNA reads TGTGCCAGCAGTTACTCGACAGGGGCATCCTCACCCCTCCACTTT.

Only one count was recorded for this clone. CDR3 loop: CAWSVVPGAGETQYF. The CDR3 bases are TGTGCCTGGAGTGTAGTCCCGGGGGCCGGAGAGACCCAGTACTTC. This chain connects TRBV30 to TRBJ2-5, with D possibly being TRBD1 or TRBD2 (6 bases each). The V end was cut by 0 bases, the J end by 4 bases, with 15 bases between. This CDR3 region has 15 residues. Germline V gene lookup returns CDR1 GTSNPN and CDR2 SVGIG (reference sequence).

The chain couples TRBV11-2 to TRBJ1-2, with 8 bases lining up with TRBD1. Germline CDR1 and CDR2: SGHAT and FQNNGV. The CDR3 has 15 residues. J was trimmed by 4 bases and V by 5 bases; bases with no gene match: 9. In DNA, the CDR3 is TGTGCCAGCAGCCTAGGACAGGGAGGGCGCTATGGCTACACCTTC. Its protein is CASSLGQGGRYGYTF.

The V and J genes are TRBV6-1 and TRBJ1-2; D might be TRBD1 (6 bases). Germline CDR1 MNHNS, CDR2 SASEGT. Deletions cut 5 bases from V and 3 bases from J, with 10 bases between. The CDR3 runs 13 residues. CDR3 residues: CASSPTGDYGYTF. In DNA form, the CDR3 reads TGTGCCAGCAGTCCGACAGGAGACTATGGCTACACCTTC.

This clone was found a few times. The V gene is TRBV6-6, the J gene TRBJ1-1, with 10 bases identical to TRBD1. The CDR3 runs 15 residues. Germline CDR1 is MNHNY and CDR2 is SVGAGI (reference sequence). The V gene end was trimmed by 5 bases and the J gene end by 4 bases; junction bases not matched to a gene: 7. The CDR3 bases are TGTGCCAGCAGTCCCCTGGGGACAGGGGCCACTGAAGCTTTCTTT. Protein sequence: CASSPLGTGATEAFF.

This chain connects TRBV6-6 to TRBJ2-1, with unresolved D. Germline V gene lookup returns CDR1 MNHNY and CDR2 SVGAGI (reference sequence). The V end lost 0 bases, the J end lost 8 bases, and 2 bases lay between the germline ends. The CDR3 spans 11 residues. CDR3 in amino acids: CASSYSHEQFF. The DNA of the CDR3 is TGTGCCAGCAGTTACTCCCATGAGCAGTTCTTC.

The chain has TRBV19 and TRBJ2-2; either TRBD1 or TRBD2 may supply D (5 bases each). The ends were cut back, 5 bases at V and 7 bases at J, with 14 bases in the middle. CDR3 length: 14 residues. Germline V gene lookup returns CDR1 LNHDA and CDR2 SQIVND (reference sequence). The CDR3, as DNA: TGTGCCAGTAGTTGGGGGAGAGTCGGCGGGGAGCTGTTTTTT. Translated, it gives CASSWGRVGGELFF.

The genes are TRBV5-1 and TRBJ2-1; D unresolved. Germline-derived CDR1 and CDR2 are SGHRS and YFSETQ. Trimming cost V 4 bases and J 5 bases, with 19 bases left between them. This CDR3 is built from 16 residues. CDR3 nucleotides: TGCGCCAGCAGCCATTCCGGGCCGCAAATTAACAATGAGCAGTTCTTC. It is translated as CASSHSGPQINNEQFF. Using reference TRBV5-1 and TRBJ2-1 for the parts outside the CDR3, the full variable domain is KAGVTQTPRYLIKTRGQQVTLSCSPISGHRSVSWYQQTPGQGLQFLFEYFSETQRNKGNFPGRFSGRQFSNSRSEMNVSTLELGDSALYLCASSHSGPQINNEQFFGPGTRLTVL.

The genes are TRBV10-2 and TRBJ1-2; D ambiguous. This CDR3 region has 14 residues. In germline, CDR1 is WSHSY, CDR2 SAAADI. V dropped 0 bases and J dropped 3 bases, with 8 bases sitting between them. In nucleotides, the CDR3 is TGCGCCAGCAGTGAGTCGGGTAGGGACTATGGCTACACCTTC. It translates to CASSESGRDYGYTF.

The rearrangement joins TRBV6-1 to TRBJ1-5; the D is unclear. Germline values: CDR1 MNHNS, CDR2 SASEGT. V gave up 1 base and J gave up 4 bases, with 8 bases separating them. CDR3 length: 14 amino acids. The CDR3 here is CASSEVTPNQPQHF. The CDR3 bases are TGTGCCAGCAGTGAAGTCACACCTAATCAGCCCCAGCATTTT.

This sequence joins TRBV11-2 and TRBJ2-7, with TRBD1 matching over 8 bases. The J segment lost 4 bases and the V segment lost 4 bases, leaving 6 bases of the junction unmatched. CDR1 and CDR2 (germline): SGHAT, FQNNGV. The CDR3 covers 14 residues. CDR3 in DNA: TGTGCCAGCAGCTCCCACGGACAGGGTTACGAGCAGTACTTC. Translation: CASSSHGQGYEQYF.

V gene TRBV4-1 combines with J gene TRBJ2-7; maybe TRBD1 (5 bases). The CDR3 length is 15 residues. V gave up 3 bases and J gave up 0 bases, with 12 bases separating them. From germline, CDR1 is MGHRA and CDR2 YSYEKL. CDR3 sequence reads: CASSHDQTVSYEQYF. The CDR3 DNA sequence: TGCGCCAGCAGCCACGACCAGACAGTCTCCTACGAGCAGTACTTC.

The chain joins TRBV9 to TRBJ2-3; D is possibly TRBD1 (6 bases). Germline-derived CDR1 and CDR2 are SGDLS and YYNGEE. The CDR3 is 14 residues long. Trimming removed 0 bases from V and 5 bases from J, with 10 bases in between. CDR3 nucleotide sequence: TGTGCCAGCAGCGTAGGACTACAGGGAGATACGCAGTATTTT. Amino acids: CASSVGLQGDTQYF.

In its sample, this clone was seen a few times. This chain uses TRBV7-2 with TRBJ1-5; TRBD1 is a possible D gene (5 bases). The germline CDR1 and CDR2 sequences are SGHTA and FQGNSA. This CDR3 is built from 15 residues. The V end was cut by 6 bases, the J end by 5 bases, with 17 bases between. The CDR3 sequence is CASSPRAGRDQPQHF. CDR3 DNA sequence: TGTGCCAGCAGTCCAAGGGCAGGGCGGGATCAGCCCCAGCATTTT.

The chain employs TRBV9 and TRBJ2-2; 15 nucleotides match TRBD2. The CDR3 has 17 amino acids. Per the germline V gene, CDR1 is SGDLS and CDR2 is YYNGEE. V lost 3 bases, J lost 4 bases, and 4 bases stayed unmatched. The CDR3 DNA reads as TGTGCCAGCAGCGGACGGACTAGCGGGAGGGCCACCGGGGAGCTGTTTTTT. Translation gives CASSGRTSGRATGELFF.

V and J are TRBV6-6 and TRBJ2-7, with D unclear. V lost 6 bases and J 1 base, leaving 7 bases between the germline ends. Germline V CDR1 and CDR2: MNHNY, SVGAGI (reference sequence). The CDR3 is 12 amino acids. CDR3 sequence: CASSSQSYEQYF. The CDR3 bases are TGTGCCAGCAGCTCCCAATCCTACGAGCAGTACTTC.

This chain uses TRBV6-1 with TRBJ1-5; D might be TRBD1 (5 bases). CDR3 length: 15 residues. The V and J ends lost 5 bases and 0 bases respectively, with 11 bases between them. The V gene's germline CDR1 is MNHNS and CDR2 SASEGT. The CDR3, as DNA: TGTGCCAGCAGTCCCTTGACAGCTAGCAATCAGCCCCAGCATTTT. Amino acids: CASSPLTASNQPQHF.

The chain links TRBV5-1 to TRBJ2-4; D is undetermined. CDR3 length: 18 residues. The V and J ends lost 4 bases and 2 bases respectively, with 22 bases between them. Germline CDR1 reads SGHRS; CDR2 reads YFSETQ. Here the CDR3 reads CASSPRWCPLYPKNIQYF. As DNA, the CDR3 is TGCGCCAGCAGCCCTCGGTGGTGTCCCTTGTACCCCAAAAACATTCAGTACTTC.

The chain uses TRBV9 and TRBJ2-1, with D perhaps matching TRBD1 or TRBD2 (5 bases each). Germline V CDR1 and CDR2: SGDLS, YYNGEE. Trimming removed 4 bases at V and 6 bases at J, with 17 bases between. This CDR3 has 15 residues. The CDR3, as DNA: TGTGCCAGCAGCTCCCCCACTGGGGGTTTCAATGAGCAGTTCTTC. As protein: CASSSPTGGFNEQFF.

This rearrangement joins TRBV6-1 to TRBJ1-1; 10 bases line up with TRBD1. CDR1 is MNHNS, CDR2 SASEGT, per germline. J gave up 6 bases and V 10 bases, and 5 bases lay outside the gene matches. There are 12 residues in the CDR3. DNA for the CDR3: TGTGCCATCCCCGGGACAGGGGCTGAAGCTTTCTTT. Translation: CAIPGTGAEAFF.

The rearrangement links TRBV5-1 to TRBJ1-1; D gene uncertain. Germline CDR1 SGHRS, CDR2 YFSETQ. The CDR3 has 15 residues. V was clipped by 0 bases and J by 2 bases, with 11 bases between them. CDR3 nucleotide sequence: TGCGCCAGCAGCTTGGCCGCTCAGAGTAACACTGAAGCTTTCTTT. Its protein is CASSLAAQSNTEAFF.

This sequence joins TRBV5-4 and TRBJ1-3; D gene uncertain. The V end lost 4 bases, the J end lost 4 bases, and 15 bases lay between the germline ends. The germline V gene has CDR1 SGHNT and CDR2 YYREEE (reference sequence). This CDR3 region has 15 residues. The DNA for the CDR3 is TGTGCCAGCAGCCCCGCCTTAGGCGGGGGAAACACCATATATTTT. Its protein is CASSPALGGGNTIYF. Full variable domain (remainder filled in from reference TRBV5-4 and TRBJ1-3): ETGVTQSPTHLIKTRGQQVTLRCSSQSGHNTVSWYQQALGQGPQFIFQYYREEENGRGNFPPRFSGLQFPNYSSELNVNALELDDSALYLCASSPALGGGNTIYFGEGSWLTVV.